This passage covers 30 T cell receptor beta chains from one sample sequenced in a study of shared clonotypes between healthy human individuals. Naive CD8 populations comprised CD45RO-negative cells positively selected for CCR7, excluding terminally differentiated effector memory CD45RA+ cells. Using immunoSEQ multiplex PCR, the repertoire was profiled, and TCRdb retains in-frame clones only, with some absent. This table holds some 2.1 million clones, less than 95% found once. Sequencing was done on a sample of naive CD8+ T cells sorted from blood. The receptor source for this set is a man aged 18 to 30 in good health.

Regarding this clone: This sample includes further DNA sequences coding for the same CDR3. The chain is built from TRBV4-3 and TRBJ2-2; no firm D call. V was shortened by 0 bases and J by 2 bases, with 4 bases between the two germline ends. Per germline, CDR1 LGHNA and CDR2 YSLEER. The CDR3 has 14 amino acids. CDR3 DNA sequence: TGCGCCAGCAGCCAAGATGGAAACACCGGGGAGCTGTTTTTT. Its translation is CASSQDGNTGELFF.

In regard to this clone: This same CDR3 is encoded by further DNA sequences in the sample. The V gene is TRBV5-6, the J gene TRBJ2-7; TRBD2 agrees at 10 bases. Germline CDR1 and CDR2: SGHDT and YYEEEE. There are 15 residues in the CDR3. J lost 2 bases, V lost 3 bases, and 5 bases had no gene match. The CDR3 reads CASSSLAGGPYEQYF. The DNA of the CDR3 is TGTGCCAGCAGCTCGTTAGCGGGGGGCCCCTACGAGCAGTACTTC.

This chain connects TRBV7-8 to TRBJ2-3; 7 nucleotides match TRBD2. This CDR3 spans 14 amino acids. The germline gives CDR1 SGHVS, CDR2 FQNEAQ. The V gene end was trimmed by 5 bases and the J gene end by 6 bases; junction bases not matched to a gene: 8. The CDR3: CASSRDYPRDTQYF. In DNA form, the CDR3 reads TGTGCCAGCAGCCGGGACTATCCCAGGGATACGCAGTATTTT. The full variable domain, with the rest looked up from reference TRBV7-8 and TRBJ2-3, is GAGVSQSPRYKVAKRGQDVALRCDPISGHVSLFWYQQALGQGPEFLTYFQNEAQLDKSGLPSDRFFAERPEGSVSTLKIQRTQQEDSAVYLCASSRDYPRDTQYFGPGTRLTVL.

This chain uses TRBV30 with TRBJ2-7, with 7 positions matching TRBD1. The trim removed 5 bases at V and 4 bases at J, leaving 8 bases unmatched. Germline V gene data show CDR1 as GTSNPN and CDR2 as SVGIG (reference sequence). The CDR3 loop spans 13 amino acids. CDR3 nucleotides: TGTGCCTGGGCCGAGGGGACAGCATACGAGCAGTACTTC. Protein product: CAWAEGTAYEQYF.

The chain recombines TRBV29-1 with TRBJ2-3; no firm D call. V was trimmed by 5 bases and J by 0 bases, leaving 9 bases between them. The CDR3 extends over 13 amino acids. Per the germline V gene, CDR1 is SQVTM and CDR2 is ANQGSEA. The chain's CDR3 is CSVSGVSTDTQYF. The CDR3 DNA sequence: TGCAGCGTTTCTGGGGTTAGCACAGATACGCAGTATTTT.

This clone was found once. The CDR3 bases are TGTGCCAGCAGCTTAGAGGACAGGGGATTAGCCTACGAGCAGTACTTC. Its protein is CASSLEDRGLAYEQYF. The genes are TRBV7-2 and TRBJ2-7; 9 bases are shared with TRBD1. V gave up 1 base and J gave up 2 bases; unmatched junction bases: 6. This CDR3 is built from 16 residues. CDR1 is SGHTA, CDR2 FQGNSA, per germline.

V is TRBV10-1 and J is TRBJ2-7; 9 nucleotides line up with TRBD2. The CDR3 length is 14 residues. V lost 5 bases, J lost 2 bases, and 4 bases stayed unmatched. Per germline, CDR1 WNHNN and CDR2 SYGVQD (reference sequence). CDR3 nucleotide sequence: TGCGCCAGCAGTATGACTAGCGGTCCCTACGAGCAGTACTTC. This sequence encodes CASSMTSGPYEQYF.

The rearrangement joins TRBV30 to TRBJ2-1, with TRBD2 identical over 9 bases. The germline V gene has CDR1 GTSNPN and CDR2 SVGIG (reference sequence). The CDR3 contains 18 residues. V was clipped by 0 bases and J by 8 bases; unmatched bases: 17. The CDR3 coding sequence is TGTGCCTGGAGTGTATGGCTTTCGGCGGGGGGGCAGGTGGATGAGCAGTTCTTC. Protein: CAWSVWLSAGGQVDEQFF.

The J gene is TRBJ2-7, the V gene TRBV4-3; D is uncertain. Trimming cost V 0 bases and J 5 bases, with 8 bases left between them. The CDR3 runs 13 residues. Germline V lookup: CDR1 LGHNA, CDR2 YSLEER. In DNA form, the CDR3 reads TGCGCCAGCAGCCAAGATAGGCCGGACGAGCAGTACTTC. This sequence encodes CASSQDRPDEQYF.

The chain is built from TRBV28 and TRBJ2-7; 11 bases fit TRBD1. Germline V CDR1 and CDR2: MDHEN, SYDVKM. Losses at the gene ends were 4 bases for V and 7 bases for J; bases not matched to a gene: 12. The CDR3 is made up of 16 amino acids. The CDR3: CASSYSSGTGGIEQYF. DNA for the CDR3: TGTGCCAGCAGTTACTCATCCGGGACAGGGGGGATAGAGCAGTACTTC.

On this clone itself: A read error may account for a junction end that differs from germline. This chain uses TRBV5-4 with TRBJ2-7; 9 bases match TRBD1. Per the germline V gene, CDR1 is SGHNT and CDR2 is YYREEE (reference sequence). The CDR3 totals 12 residues. In DNA, the CDR3 is TGTGCCAGCAGCCGAACAGGGGGCGAGGAGTACTTC. Translation: CASSRTGGEEYF.

The V call is TRBV15, the J call TRBJ1-5; D not resolved. The germline CDR1 and CDR2 sequences are LNHNV and YYDKDF (reference sequence). This CDR3 spans 15 amino acids. Between the trimmed V and J ends, which lost 1 base and 4 bases, there was a span of 11 bases. CDR3 in amino acids: CATSRVREKNQPQHF. The CDR3 coding sequence is TGTGCCACCAGCAGAGTCCGTGAAAAGAATCAGCCCCAGCATTTT.

The chain carries TRBV4-1 and TRBJ1-5; no reliable D call. Germline CDR1 MGHRA, CDR2 YSYEKL. The ends were cut back, 3 bases at V and 0 bases at J, with 12 bases in the middle. CDR3 size: 16 residues. This CDR3 is CASSHDSGVSNQPQHF. The CDR3 DNA reads as TGCGCCAGCAGCCACGACTCCGGGGTTAGCAATCAGCCCCAGCATTTT.

The chain links TRBV27 to TRBJ2-7, with D maybe TRBD1 (6 bases). This CDR3 has 13 amino acids. Trimming stripped 4 bases from V and 3 bases from J, with 10 bases between. CDR1 MNHEY and CDR2 SMNVEV come from the germline V gene (reference sequence). The CDR3 DNA sequence: TGTGCCAGCAGTTCGGGACATTTCTACGAGCAGTACTTC. Translation gives CASSSGHFYEQYF.

This clone occurred once. The chain carries TRBV10-3 and TRBJ2-1; D ambiguous. Germline V gives CDR1 ENHRY, CDR2 SYGVKD. This CDR3 spans 11 amino acids. V dropped 2 bases and J dropped 8 bases, with 4 bases sitting between them. The CDR3 here is CAISEQDEQFF. CDR3 in DNA: TGTGCCATCAGTGAGCAGGATGAGCAGTTCTTC.

The rearrangement links TRBV9 to TRBJ2-2; D is uncertain. V dropped 4 bases and J dropped 5 bases, with 9 bases sitting between them. This CDR3 region has 13 residues. Germline CDR1 reads SGDLS; CDR2 reads YYNGEE. The CDR3 sequence: CASSLEGTGELFF. DNA of the CDR3: TGTGCCAGCAGCCTTGAAGGTACCGGGGAGCTGTTTTTT.

Written as DNA, the CDR3 is TGCGCCAGCAGCCAAGTCGCAGAGATATCCTACGAGCAGTACTTC. It yields the protein CASSQVAEISYEQYF. This chain links TRBV4-1 with TRBJ2-7; unclear D gene. V lost 1 base to trimming and J lost 1 base, with 11 bases between them. CDR1 and CDR2 from the germline V gene are MGHRA and YSYEKL. The CDR3 runs to 15 residues.

J is TRBJ2-7 and V is TRBV9; 7 bases map to TRBD2. The CDR3 is 15 residues long. In germline, CDR1 is SGDLS, CDR2 YYNGEE. Trimming took 4 bases from V and 0 from J; bases not matched to a gene: 7. CDR3 DNA: TGTGCCAGCAGCCGTACCGGGACTAACTCCTACGAGCAGTACTTC. This sequence encodes CASSRTGTNSYEQYF.

In DNA, the CDR3 is TGTGCCAGCAGCTTGGCTCCGGGACACTTCACAGATACGCAGTATTTT. Protein product: CASSLAPGHFTDTQYF. The chain employs TRBV5-6 and TRBJ2-3; D might be TRBD1 (6 bases). V was pared by 0 bases and J by 2 bases, with 13 bases between. The CDR3 has 16 residues. Germline assignment: CDR1 SGHDT and CDR2 YYEEEE.

V is TRBV27 and J is TRBJ2-5; TRBD1 aligns across 7 bases. The CDR3 runs 13 residues. V lost 3 bases to trimming and J lost 6 bases; unmatched junction nucleotides: 4. Germline-derived CDR1 and CDR2 are MNHEY and SMNVEV (reference sequence). Written as DNA, the CDR3 is TGTGCCAGCAGTTTGTCAGGGGGTAAGACCCAGTACTTC. Its protein product is CASSLSGGKTQYF.

The chain carries TRBV6-6 and TRBJ1-2; D unclear. This CDR3 contains 14 residues. Germline V CDR1 and CDR2: MNHNY, SVGAGI (reference sequence). V gave up 6 bases and J gave up 1 base, with 12 bases separating them. The CDR3 protein is CASSGGLRNYGYTF. CDR3 bases: TGTGCCAGCAGCGGAGGACTCCGTAACTATGGCTACACCTTC.

This chain connects TRBV7-2 to TRBJ1-2; D uncertain. The germline V and J ends were trimmed by 1 base and 4 bases, with 7 bases remaining between them. The CDR3 has 13 residues. CDR1 is SGHTA and CDR2 is FQGNSA in the germline V gene. CDR3 amino acids: CASSLDAGYGYTF. Here the CDR3 DNA reads TGTGCCAGCAGCTTAGACGCCGGCTATGGCTACACCTTC.

The sample holds one count of this clone. The genes are TRBV6-5 and TRBJ2-2; no definite D call. The germline V gene has CDR1 MNHEY and CDR2 SVGAGI. This CDR3 is 14 amino acids long. V was shortened by 3 bases and J by 4 bases, with 9 bases between the two germline ends. The CDR3 coding sequence is TGTGCCAGCAGTTATGGGGTTATCACCGGGGAGCTGTTTTTT. Protein sequence: CASSYGVITGELFF.

The V call is TRBV9, the J call TRBJ2-1, with a tentative D call TRBD1 (5 bases). V lost 0 bases and J lost 2, with 9 bases in between. Germline V gene sequence: CDR1 SGDLS, CDR2 YYNGEE. CDR3 length: 15 residues. The CDR3 is CASSVEGAAYNEQFF. The CDR3 DNA reads TGTGCCAGCAGCGTAGAAGGGGCTGCCTACAATGAGCAGTTCTTC.

J is TRBJ2-2 and V is TRBV7-2, with 13 bases aligning to TRBD2. Trimming cost V 6 bases and J 6 bases; bases outside gene matches: 7. This CDR3 comprises 16 residues. Germline values: CDR1 SGHTA, CDR2 FQGNSA. CDR3 sequence: CASRPRTSGRPGELFF. DNA for the CDR3: TGTGCCAGCAGACCTCGGACTAGCGGGAGACCCGGGGAGCTGTTTTTT. The full variable domain, in which reference TRBV7-2 and TRBJ2-2 provide the parts outside the CDR3, is GAGVSQSPSNKVTEKGKDVELRCDPISGHTALYWYRQSLGQGLEFLIYFQGNSAPDKSGLPSDRFSAERTGGSVSTLTIQRTQQEDSAVYLCASRPRTSGRPGELFFGEGSRLTVL.

The CDR3 sequence is CASSRGLGRDGYTF. The CDR3 region has the DNA TGTGCCAGCAGCCGCGGTTTGGGGAGGGATGGCTACACCTTC. V is TRBV7-8 and J is TRBJ1-2; D ambiguous. Per germline, CDR1 SGHVS and CDR2 FQNEAQ. V was cut by 5 bases and J by 6 bases, with 16 bases left in between. The CDR3 consists of 14 residues.

The chain combines TRBV9 with TRBJ2-1; 11 nucleotides align to TRBD2. The germline V gene has CDR1 SGDLS and CDR2 YYNGEE. The length of the CDR3 is 17 residues. V shed 0 bases, J shed 7 bases, and the junction held 9 bases outside the gene matches. In nucleotides, the CDR3 is TGTGCCAGCAGCGTAGTCCCTTCTAGCGGGGGGCGGAATGAGCAGTTCTTC. It encodes CASSVVPSSGGRNEQFF.

The rearrangement uses TRBV4-1 and TRBJ2-7; D is uncertain. This CDR3 has 15 residues. V gave up 0 bases and J gave up 0 bases, with 9 bases separating them. The germline CDR1 and CDR2 sequences are MGHRA and YSYEKL. The CDR3 region has the DNA TGCGCCAGCAGCCAAGACTCTATTAGCTCCTACGAGCAGTACTTC. This codes for CASSQDSISSYEQYF.

The V and J genes are TRBV7-8 and TRBJ2-6; 9 bases fit TRBD2. Per the germline V gene, CDR1 is SGHVS and CDR2 is FQNEAQ. After removal of 1 base from V and 0 bases from J, the junction contained 4 bases not matched to a gene. CDR3 length: 18 amino acids. The CDR3 region has the DNA TGTGCCAGCAGCTTAGATCTAGCGGGGCCCTCTGGGGCCAACGTCCTGACTTTC. Encoded protein: CASSLDLAGPSGANVLTF.

This clone was seen once. The gene calls are TRBV21-1 and TRBJ2-7; the table's TRBD2 call for D was not verified on the DNA. TRBV21-1 is flagged as a pseudogene. This CDR3 has 18 amino acids. CDR3 loop: CASTKGFSGGGSSYEQYF. The CDR3 bases are TGTGCCAGCACCAAAGGGTTTAGCGGAGGTGGGAGCTCCTACGAGCAGTACTTC.